The 28 T cell receptor beta chains below all came from one sample that was sequenced in a study of cytomegalovirus exposure and HLA in healthy donors. With 60 Vbeta and 13 Jbeta primers, the PCR was carried out. Generated by immunoSEQ multiplex PCR, the TCRdb table keeps only in-frame clones and is missing some. In the table there are around 150,000 clones, approximately 79% of which are singletons. The sequencing input was PBMCs. The receptor source for this set is a woman in her twenties or thirties in good health and CMV-seronegative.

The chain carries TRBV18 and TRBJ2-3, with 9 bases fitting TRBD1. The germline CDR1 and CDR2 sequences are KGHSH and LQKENI. The V and J ends lost 2 bases and 3 bases, in that order; junction bases with no gene match: 3. The CDR3 length is 15 residues. CDR3 DNA sequence: TGTGCCAGCTCACCAGGGACAGGGATTACAGATACGCAGTATTTT. It codes for CASSPGTGITDTQYF.

This clone was seen only once. This chain connects TRBV7-3 to TRBJ1-2; TRBD1 aligns across 8 bases. The V gene end was trimmed by 1 base and the J gene end by 2 bases; junction bases not matched to a gene: 3. This CDR3 spans 15 amino acids. In germline, CDR1 is SGHTA, CDR2 FQGTGA. CDR3 sequence (DNA): TGTGCCAGCAGCTTAAGTGGACAGGGCAACTATGGCTACACCTTC. Encoded protein: CASSLSGQGNYGYTF.

In its sample, this clone was seen a few times. This chain uses TRBV4-2 with TRBJ1-2; 7 positions match TRBD1. Germline CDR1 LGHNA, CDR2 YNFKEQ. The length of the CDR3 is 14 residues. V shed 6 bases and J 8 bases; nucleotides not matched to a gene: 12. The CDR3 region has the DNA TGTGCCAGCAGTTACTTAGAGGGGGCTGAAGGCTACACCTTC. It is translated as CASSYLEGAEGYTF.

This clone has a handful of counts. This chain uses TRBV5-4 with TRBJ1-5, with 11 nucleotides matching TRBD1. Germline CDR1 is SGHNT and CDR2 is YYREEE (reference sequence). CDR3 size: 15 residues. V shed 2 bases and J 4 bases; nucleotides not matched to a gene: 2. CDR3 loop: CASSFGTGGNQPQHF. CDR3 nucleotides: TGTGCCAGCAGCTTCGGGACAGGGGGTAATCAGCCCCAGCATTTT. Full variable domain (outside the CDR3, taken from reference TRBV5-4 and TRBJ1-5): ETGVTQSPTHLIKTRGQQVTLRCSSQSGHNTVSWYQQALGQGPQFIFQYYREEENGRGNFPPRFSGLQFPNYSSELNVNALELDDSALYLCASSFGTGGNQPQHFGDGTRLSIL.

The chain uses TRBV6-5 and TRBJ1-1, with 7 nucleotides matching TRBD1. V trimming: 8 bases; J trimming: 2 bases; junction bases outside the gene matches: 2. This CDR3 spans 12 amino acids. CDR1 and CDR2 from the germline V gene are MNHEY and SVGAGI. Written as DNA, the CDR3 is TGTGCCAGCGGGACAGCCAACACTGAAGCTTTCTTT. Protein: CASGTANTEAFF.

The CDR3 DNA is TGTGCCAGCTCACCAAGGGGAACCACAGATACGCAGTATTTT. Translation: CASSPRGTTDTQYF. This rearrangement joins TRBV18 to TRBJ2-3; TRBD1 might be the D (5 bases). Germline assignment: CDR1 KGHSH and CDR2 LQKENI. Trimming pared 2 bases from V and 2 bases from J, leaving 8 bases between. The CDR3 has 14 residues.

This sequence joins TRBV6-5 and TRBJ1-4; 9 positions agree with TRBD1. CDR1 and CDR2 (germline): MNHEY, SVGAGI. Germline trimming cut 2 bases from V and 8 bases from J; bases unmatched to any gene: 9. The CDR3 is made up of 16 amino acids. The DNA of the CDR3 is TGTGCCAGCAGTTACGTCGGGACAGGGAGTGGGGAAAAACTGTTTTTT. Protein product: CASSYVGTGSGEKLFF.

The V call is TRBV4-1, the J call TRBJ2-7, with D hard to call. Germline V gene data show CDR1 as MGHRA and CDR2 as YSYEKL. Trimming removed 1 base at V and 6 bases at J, with 16 bases between. CDR3 length: 15 amino acids. CDR3 in DNA: TGCGCCAGCAGCCAAGGTTACGACCCCCAGCGCGAGCAGTACTTC. It translates to CASSQGYDPQREQYF.

This clone was detected a few times. V usage is TRBV5-6 and J usage is TRBJ2-3; maybe TRBD2 (7 bases). Trimming stripped 5 bases from V and 0 bases from J, with 16 bases between. This CDR3 spans 16 amino acids. CDR1 is SGHDT, CDR2 YYEEEE, per germline. The CDR3 sequence is CASSRGADTSTDTQYF. CDR3 DNA sequence: TGTGCCAGCAGTCGGGGGGCGGATACTAGCACAGATACGCAGTATTTT.

J is TRBJ1-6 and V is TRBV7-9; D remains unclear. The CDR3 contains 18 residues. The germline V gene has CDR1 SEHNR and CDR2 FQNEAQ (reference sequence). V was shortened by 3 bases and J by 5 bases, with 20 bases between the two germline ends. CDR3: CASSFDGGNHRDNSPLHF. In DNA form, the CDR3 reads TGTGCCAGCAGCTTTGACGGCGGGAATCATAGGGATAATTCACCCCTCCACTTT. The full variable domain, its missing parts supplied by reference TRBV7-9 and TRBJ1-6, is DTGVSQNPRHKITKRGQNVTFRCDPISEHNRLYWYRQTLGQGPEFLTYFQNEAQLEKSRLLSDRFSAERPKGSFSTLEIQRTEQGDSAMYLCASSFDGGNHRDNSPLHFGNGTRLTVT.

The rearrangement joins TRBV5-6 to TRBJ2-3; D remains unclear. Trimming removed 4 bases from V and 3 bases from J, with 9 bases in between. The CDR3 covers 13 residues. Looked up from germline, CDR1 is SGHDT and CDR2 is YYEEEE. The CDR3 nucleotides are TGTGCCAGCAGCCTACCCAGGACAGATACGCAGTATTTT. It translates to CASSLPRTDTQYF.

This clone came up once. The DNA of the CDR3 is TGCGCCAGCAGCCATGGGGACAGGGAGAATGAAAAACTGTTTTTT. Its protein product is CASSHGDRENEKLFF. The chain carries TRBV4-1 and TRBJ1-4; 9 bases map to TRBD1. The V and J ends lost 3 bases and 5 bases, in that order; junction bases with no gene match: 4. CDR1 MGHRA and CDR2 YSYEKL come from the germline V gene. This CDR3 is 15 amino acids long.

This clone appeared once. This rearrangement joins TRBV7-2 to TRBJ1-2; perhaps TRBD1 as D (6 bases). CDR1 and CDR2 from the germline V gene are SGHTA and FQGNSA. There are 15 residues in the CDR3. Between the trimmed V and J ends, which lost 1 base and 4 bases, there was a span of 13 bases. The CDR3 loop reads CASSLDSGGGYGYTF. The CDR3 coding sequence is TGTGCCAGCAGCTTAGATTCTGGGGGCGGCTATGGCTACACCTTC.

The rearrangement links TRBV25-1 to TRBJ2-4, with a tentative D call TRBD2 (7 bases). The CDR3 extends over 15 amino acids. The germline V gene has CDR1 MGHDK and CDR2 SYGVNS. The V gene lost 3 bases and the J gene lost 6 bases, with 15 bases spanning the gap. The CDR3 loop is CASSDPGLGGNIQYF. The CDR3 DNA reads TGTGCCAGCAGTGATCCTGGACTAGGGGGAAACATTCAGTACTTC.

This chain uses TRBV19 with TRBJ1-1; possibly TRBD1 for D (5 bases). Trimming removed 8 bases at V and 5 bases at J, with 9 bases between. CDR1 and CDR2 from the germline V gene are LNHDA and SQIVND (reference sequence). The CDR3 spans 11 residues. The CDR3, as DNA: TGTGCCAGTGCGGGACTTACTGAAGCTTTCTTT. It translates to CASAGLTEAFF.

V is TRBV10-3 and J is TRBJ1-1, with a possible D match to TRBD1 (6 bases). The V end lost 7 bases, the J end lost 0 bases, and 15 bases lay between the germline ends. Germline V gene data show CDR1 as ENHRY and CDR2 as SYGVKD. This CDR3 is 15 amino acids long. The CDR3 here is CAIIQGTGMNTEAFF. In nucleotides, the CDR3 is TGTGCCATCATTCAGGGGACGGGTATGAACACTGAAGCTTTCTTT.

The chain carries TRBV19 and TRBJ2-3; 11 bases line up with TRBD2. Trimming took 8 bases from V and 4 from J; bases not matched to a gene: 5. Germline-derived CDR1 and CDR2 are LNHDA and SQIVND (reference sequence). There are 14 residues in the CDR3. CDR3 sequence: CASHLAGGSDTQYF. The CDR3 nucleotides read TGTGCCAGTCATCTAGCGGGGGGTTCAGATACGCAGTATTTT. The full variable domain, its missing parts supplied by reference TRBV19 and TRBJ2-3, is DGGITQSPKYLFRKEGQNVTLSCEQNLNHDAMYWYRQDPGQGLRLIYYSQIVNDFQKGDIAEGYSVSREKKESFPLTVTSAQKNPTAFYLCASHLAGGSDTQYFGPGTRLTVL.

This clone was picked up a small number of times. V usage is TRBV2 and J usage is TRBJ2-1, with 8 bases identical to TRBD2. CDR3 length: 15 amino acids. Trimming at V came to 1 base and at J to 6 bases, leaving 5 bases not matched to a gene. The germline V gene encodes CDR1 SNHLY and CDR2 FYNNEI. The CDR3 sequence is CASSEVRGGINEQFF. In DNA form, the CDR3 reads TGTGCCAGCAGTGAAGTACGGGGGGGGATCAATGAGCAGTTCTTC.

The V gene is TRBV18, the J gene TRBJ1-2; D perhaps matches TRBD1 (6 bases). CDR1 is KGHSH, CDR2 LQKENI, per germline. V was clipped by 3 bases and J by 0 bases, with 17 bases between them. The CDR3 is 17 residues long. The CDR3 nucleotides read TGTGCCAGCTCACCTCCCGGGGGGGGCCGAGCTAACTATGGCTACACCTTC. Its protein product is CASSPPGGGRANYGYTF. Using reference TRBV18 and TRBJ1-2 for the parts outside the CDR3, the full variable domain is NAGVMQNPRHLVRRRGQEARLRCSPMKGHSHVYWYRQLPEEGLKFMVYLQKENIIDESGMPKERFSAEFPKEGPSILRIQQVVRGDSAAYFCASSPPGGGRANYGYTFGSGTRLTVV.

The rearrangement uses TRBV30 and TRBJ2-3; D is unresolved. The CDR3 covers 14 residues. Germline CDR1 reads GTSNPN; CDR2 reads SVGIG (reference sequence). Trimming cost V 0 bases and J 1 base, with 8 bases left between them. The CDR3 sequence is CAWSVLRRTDTQYF. The DNA of the CDR3 is TGTGCCTGGAGTGTCCTGCGGCGCACAGATACGCAGTATTTT.

CDR3 region: CASSVVKGQGVRSTEAFF. CDR3 nucleotide sequence: TGTGCCAGCAGCGTAGTAAAGGGACAGGGGGTTAGAAGCACTGAAGCTTTCTTT. The chain employs TRBV9 and TRBJ1-1; the match to TRBD1 covers 11 bases. Trimming cost V 0 bases and J 4 bases; bases outside gene matches: 11. CDR3 length equals 18 residues. Germline CDR1 is SGDLS and CDR2 is YYNGEE.

This clone was detected a few times. This sequence joins TRBV27 and TRBJ1-6, with D uncertain. The CDR3 is 15 residues long. From germline, CDR1 is MNHEY and CDR2 SMNVEV (reference sequence). Trimming cost V 4 bases and J 10 bases, with 17 bases left between them. The chain's CDR3 is CASSYVGRGGSPLHF. The DNA for the CDR3 is TGTGCCAGCAGTTATGTAGGGCGGGGAGGGTCACCCCTCCACTTT.

This chain joins TRBV10-1 and TRBJ2-2, with D possibly TRBD2 on 6 matching bases. The CDR3 consists of 14 residues. Per germline, CDR1 WNHNN and CDR2 SYGVQD (reference sequence). V lost 8 bases to trimming and J lost 6 bases, with 16 bases between them. In DNA, the CDR3 is TGCGCCAGCGGTCCGGGGGAAGTGGCCGGGGAGCTGTTTTTT. This codes for CASGPGEVAGELFF.

The chain joins TRBV5-1 to TRBJ1-2; the match to TRBD1 covers 8 bases. The V and J ends lost 3 bases and 8 bases, in that order; junction bases with no gene match: 9. The V gene's germline CDR1 is SGHRS and CDR2 YFSETQ. This CDR3 spans 14 amino acids. The CDR3 sequence is CASSSLETGVGYTF. The CDR3 region has the DNA TGCGCCAGCAGCTCGCTCGAGACAGGGGTCGGCTACACCTTC. Full variable domain (outside the CDR3, taken from reference TRBV5-1 and TRBJ1-2): KAGVTQTPRYLIKTRGQQVTLSCSPISGHRSVSWYQQTPGQGLQFLFEYFSETQRNKGNFPGRFSGRQFSNSRSEMNVSTLELGDSALYLCASSSLETGVGYTFGSGTRLTVV.

The rearrangement joins TRBV5-4 to TRBJ1-6; D might be TRBD1 (6 bases). V was pared by 4 bases and J by 7 bases, with 15 bases between. CDR3 length: 15 amino acids. Germline assignment: CDR1 SGHNT and CDR2 YYREEE (reference sequence). CDR3 sequence (DNA): TGTGCCAGCAGCCCCACCGGGACACAGAATTCACCCCTCCACTTT. Translated: CASSPTGTQNSPLHF.

This clone appeared a few times. The V gene is TRBV6-5, the J gene TRBJ2-5; 9 nucleotides line up with TRBD2. The CDR3 has 14 residues. Trimming took 11 bases from V and 1 from J; bases not matched to a gene: 8. CDR1 is MNHEY, CDR2 SVGAGI, per germline. The CDR3, as DNA: TGTGCCGTCGGGGCTAGCGGGGTCCAAGAGACCCAGTACTTC. Protein sequence: CAVGASGVQETQYF.

This chain links TRBV5-1 with TRBJ2-7, with 9 nucleotides matching TRBD1. V dropped 3 bases and J dropped 3; count of bases not matched to a gene: 4. The CDR3 spans 14 residues. Per the germline V gene, CDR1 is SGHRS and CDR2 is YFSETQ. The DNA of the CDR3 is TGCGCCAGCAGCTCCCCGACAGGGGGCTACGAGCAGTACTTC. Its protein product is CASSSPTGGYEQYF.

This chain connects TRBV13 to TRBJ2-1, with D perhaps matching TRBD2 (7 bases). V lost 4 bases, J lost 4 bases, and 11 bases lay in between. There are 14 residues in the CDR3. Per the germline V gene, CDR1 is PRHDT and CDR2 is FYEKMQ (reference sequence). The CDR3 bases are TGTGCCAGCAGCTCGAGGGGGGGGTACAATGAGCAGTTCTTC. Its translation is CASSSRGGYNEQFF.